Listed below are T cell receptor beta chains from one sample, sequenced in a study of blood T cell repertoires in COVID-19. This table comes from immunoSEQ multiplex PCR, and its TCRdb copy is limited to in-frame clones, with some not included. The sample consists of fewer than 80,000 clones, about 91% of them appearing once. Input material: peripheral blood. The receptors shown here come from a woman in her forties or fifties with active COVID-19. Each CDR3 is given with its conserved first and last residue. A D gene is named only where the DNA matches it firmly. Not every row has a clone size; where given, it reads once, few, many or a size class.

D: NA
J: TRBJ2-1
size: NA
V: TRBV5-1
DNA: TGCGCCAGCAGCTTGCCCGCGGGACCGAACAATGAGCAGTTCTTC
CDR3: CASSLPAGPNNEQFF

D: TRBD1
J: TRBJ2-6
size: NA
V: TRBV11-2
DNA: TGTGCCAGCAGCCCCCGACAGGGCTCTGGGGCCAACGTCCTGACTTTC
CDR3: CASSPRQGSGANVLTF

D: NA
J: TRBJ2-5
size: few
V: TRBV7-6
DNA: TGTGCCAGCAGCCCTCAAGAGACCCAGTACTTC
CDR3: CASSPQETQYF

D: NA
J: TRBJ2-7
size: once
V: TRBV9
DNA: TGTGCCAGCAGCGTCGGGGGATCGGGCCCCTCTGCTCTCTCCGAGCAGTACTTC
CDR3: CASSVGGSGPSALSEQYF

D: NA
J: TRBJ2-1
size: NA
V: TRBV4-2
DNA: TGTGCCAGCAGCCAGCAGCTCTGGCAGGGGGGATACAATGAGCAGTTCTTC
CDR3: CASSQQLWQGGYNEQFF

D: NA
J: TRBJ2-7
size: NA
V: TRBV29-1
DNA: TGCAGCGTCCGAGCGGTGAGCTCCTACGAGCAGTACTTC
CDR3: CSVRAVSSYEQYF

D: TRBD1
J: TRBJ1-1
size: once
V: TRBV9
DNA: TGTGCCAGCAGCGTAGTGGGGACAGAACACACTGAAGCTTTCTTT
CDR3: CASSVVGTEHTEAFF

D: TRBD1
J: TRBJ1-5
size: NA
V: TRBV29-1
DNA: TGCAGCGTTGCCAGGGGGGTGAATCAGCCCCAGCATTTT
CDR3: CSVARGVNQPQHF

D: TRBD1
J: TRBJ1-1
size: NA
V: TRBV19
DNA: TGTGCCAGTAGCCTAAGGACAGGGCGGGGAAGTACTGAAGCTTTCTTT
CDR3: CASSLRTGRGSTEAFF

D: TRBD2
J: TRBJ2-1
size: NA
V: TRBV16
DNA: TGTGCCAGCAGTGACAGGGGCGGGACTAGCGATGAGCAGTTCTTC
CDR3: CASSDRGGTSDEQFF

D: NA
J: TRBJ1-2
size: once
V: TRBV29-1
DNA: TGCAGCGTTGACAACAGATTTAACTATGGCTACACCTTC
CDR3: CSVDNRFNYGYTF

D: TRBD2
J: TRBJ2-7
size: once
V: TRBV6-5
DNA: TGTGCCAGCAGACAGGGACTAGCGGAGGCCTACGAGCAGTACTTC
CDR3: CASRQGLAEAYEQYF

D: NA
J: TRBJ2-7
size: NA
V: TRBV18
DNA: TGTGCCAGCTCACTCGCAGCTACTACGACGCAGTACTTC
CDR3: CASSLAATTTQYF

D: NA
J: TRBJ2-1
size: NA
V: TRBV12-3/TRBV12-4
DNA: TGTGCCAGCAGTTTAGCTGAGGCCAATGAGCAGTTCTTC
CDR3: CASSLAEANEQFF

D: NA
J: TRBJ2-1
size: NA
V: TRBV7-3
DNA: TGTGCCAGCAGCTCCTCCGGAACCGAAGGGGATGAGCAGTTCTTC
CDR3: CASSSSGTEGDEQFF

D: TRBD2
J: TRBJ2-7
size: NA
V: TRBV9
DNA: TGTGCCAGCAGCATCGGGACTAGCGTACCCTACGAGCAGTACTTC
CDR3: CASSIGTSVPYEQYF

D: NA
J: TRBJ1-1
size: NA
V: TRBV18
DNA: TGTGCCAGCTCAGGTAACCAGGGGACTACGGCTTTCTTT
CDR3: CASSGNQGTTAFF

D: TRBD2
J: TRBJ2-2
size: NA
V: TRBV7-2
DNA: TGTGCCAGCAGCTTAGATGGGGTAGCGGGGTACACCGGGGAGCTGTTTTTT
CDR3: CASSLDGVAGYTGELFF

D: NA
J: TRBJ2-6
size: NA
V: TRBV18
DNA: TGTGCCAGCTCACCACGCCCCGATAGTGCTGGGGCCAACGTCCTGACTTTC
CDR3: CASSPRPDSAGANVLTF

D: NA
J: TRBJ2-4
size: few
V: TRBV7-8
DNA: TGTGCCAGCAGCGCGCCCCGCAGACTAGCCAAAAACATTCAGTACTTC
CDR3: CASSAPRRLAKNIQYF

D: TRBD2
J: TRBJ2-1
size: NA
V: TRBV29-1
DNA: TGCAGCGCCGATGGGACTAGCGGGTTTTACAATGAGCAGTTCTTC
CDR3: CSADGTSGFYNEQFF

D: NA
J: TRBJ2-7
size: few
V: TRBV30
DNA: TGTGCCTGGAGTGTCGCGACTAGCTCCTACGAGCAGTACTTC
CDR3: CAWSVATSSYEQYF

D: NA
J: TRBJ1-2
size: NA
V: TRBV19
DNA: TGTGCCAGTAGTGTCGGACTGTTTGGCTACACCTTC
CDR3: CASSVGLFGYTF

D: NA
J: TRBJ2-5
size: NA
V: TRBV30
DNA: TGTGCCTGGAGTGTAGGGCGCCGGGGCGGGAAAGAGACCCAGTACTTC
CDR3: CAWSVGRRGGKETQYF

D: NA
J: TRBJ2-1
size: NA
V: TRBV5-1
DNA: TGCGCCAGCAGCTTCAGCGGGACAGGAGGTTACAATGAGCAGTTCTTC
CDR3: CASSFSGTGGYNEQFF

D: TRBD1
J: TRBJ2-3
size: once
V: TRBV29-1
DNA: TGCAGCGTTGAAAACAGGGGGCGAACAGATACGCAGTATTTT
CDR3: CSVENRGRTDTQYF

D: NA
J: TRBJ1-1
size: NA
V: TRBV6-2/TRBV6-3
DNA: TGTGCCAGCAGTTACCCCACAGGGCGGGGGGTCGACACTGAAGCTTTCTTT
CDR3: CASSYPTGRGVDTEAFF

D: NA
J: TRBJ1-1
size: NA
V: TRBV30
DNA: TGTGCCTGGAGGAGAGGCAACCCGCCCATGAACACTGAAGCTTTCTTT
CDR3: CAWRRGNPPMNTEAFF

D: NA
J: TRBJ1-1
size: NA
V: TRBV28
DNA: TGTGCCAGCAGTTTCCGCAGGGGAGAAGCTTTCTTT
CDR3: CASSFRRGEAFF

D: TRBD2
J: TRBJ2-1
size: NA
V: TRBV9
DNA: TGTGCCAGCAGCCCACTTCTAGCGGGAGGGGGCAATGAGCAGTTCTTC
CDR3: CASSPLLAGGGNEQFF

D: NA
J: TRBJ2-7
size: NA
V: TRBV7-9
DNA: TGTGCCAGCAGCTTAACACAGGGCAACGAGCAGTACTTC
CDR3: CASSLTQGNEQYF

D: TRBD2
J: TRBJ2-1
size: NA
V: TRBV27
DNA: TGTGCCAGCAGTCCAGGACTAGCCTACAATGAGCAGTTCTTC
CDR3: CASSPGLAYNEQFF

D: TRBD1
J: TRBJ2-5
size: NA
V: TRBV6-5
DNA: TGTGCCAGCAGAGCCACCGGGACAGGGATTGGAACCCAGTACTTC
CDR3: CASRATGTGIGTQYF

D: TRBD2
J: TRBJ2-3
size: NA
V: TRBV9
DNA: TGTGCCAGCAGCGTGACGTCTAGCGGGAGGAATGGTGCAGATACGCAGTATTTT
CDR3: CASSVTSSGRNGADTQYF

D: TRBD1
J: TRBJ1-5
size: NA
V: TRBV6-5
DNA: TGTGCCAGCAGTCAGACAGGGGTGGGTCAGCCCCAGCATTTT
CDR3: CASSQTGVGQPQHF

D: NA
J: TRBJ2-3
size: NA
V: TRBV7-8
DNA: TGTGCCAGCAGCTTAGGAATACTGATCACAGATACGCAGTATTTT
CDR3: CASSLGILITDTQYF

D: NA
J: TRBJ1-1
size: NA
V: TRBV10-1
DNA: TGCGCCAGCAGCTCAGGGATGGGTGAAGCTTTCTTT
CDR3: CASSSGMGEAFF

D: NA
J: TRBJ2-1
size: NA
V: TRBV7-8
DNA: TGTGCCAGCAGCTTAGTAATGGGCGTGGTAGCGGAGAGTCAGTTCTTC
CDR3: CASSLVMGVVAESQFF

D: NA
J: TRBJ2-7
size: NA
V: TRBV2
DNA: TGTGCCAGCAGTGTAGGGCGGGTGCAGTACTTC
CDR3: CASSVGRVQYF

D: TRBD2
J: TRBJ2-1
size: NA
V: TRBV5-8
DNA: TGTGCCAGCAGCTTGGGCTCGGGACTAGCTGTCGAGCAGTTCTTC
CDR3: CASSLGSGLAVEQFF

D: TRBD1
J: TRBJ2-7
size: NA
V: TRBV19
DNA: TGTGCCAGTAGCCACGGACAGGCCGCCTACGAGCAGTACTTC
CDR3: CASSHGQAAYEQYF

D: NA
J: TRBJ1-3
size: NA
V: TRBV30
DNA: TGTGCCTGGAGCTACCAAAGACAGCTCTCTGGAAACACCATATATTTT
CDR3: CAWSYQRQLSGNTIYF

D: TRBD2
J: TRBJ2-2
size: NA
V: TRBV6-6
DNA: TGTGCCAGCTTTAGCGGGAGCGACGGCGGGGAGCTGTTTTTT
CDR3: CASFSGSDGGELFF

D: NA
J: TRBJ1-2
size: once
V: TRBV27
DNA: TGTGCCAGCAGTTCGAACCTCCAAACAGGGATGTGGCGCGGCTACACCTTC
CDR3: CASSSNLQTGMWRGYTF

D: NA
J: TRBJ2-2
size: NA
V: TRBV28
DNA: TGTGCCAGCAGTTTGAATACGGTAGCGAACACCGGGGAGCTGTTTTTT
CDR3: CASSLNTVANTGELFF

D: TRBD2
J: TRBJ2-5
size: NA
V: TRBV14
DNA: TGTGCCAGCAGTAGGACTAGCGGAAGAGAGACCCAGTACTTC
CDR3: CASSRTSGRETQYF

D: TRBD1
J: TRBJ1-5
size: NA
V: TRBV19
DNA: TGTGCCAGTAGTATAGGCTACGACAGGGGGTATCAGCCCCAGCATTTT
CDR3: CASSIGYDRGYQPQHF

D: TRBD1
J: TRBJ2-5
size: NA
V: TRBV7-9
DNA: TGTGCCAGCAGCCTCGCAGGGGGCAAAGAGACCCAGTACTTC
CDR3: CASSLAGGKETQYF

D: TRBD2
J: TRBJ2-7
size: NA
V: TRBV6-5
DNA: TGTGCCAGCAGGAACCCGGGACTAGCACCTAGGGAGCAGTACTTC
CDR3: CASRNPGLAPREQYF

D: TRBD2
J: TRBJ2-5
size: NA
V: TRBV3-1/TRBV3-2
DNA: TGTGCCAGCAGCCTGGGACTAGCTGGAGAGACCCAGTACTTC
CDR3: CASSLGLAGETQYF

D: TRBD2
J: TRBJ2-3
size: NA
V: TRBV20-1
DNA: TGCAGTGCTAGTAGCGGGAGGAGTTCAGATACGCAGTATTTT
CDR3: CSASSGRSSDTQYF

D: NA
J: TRBJ1-1
size: NA
V: TRBV29-1
DNA: TGCAGCGTTGAGGGGGGAGGGAACACTGAAGCTTTCTTT
CDR3: CSVEGGGNTEAFF

D: TRBD2
J: TRBJ2-3
size: NA
V: TRBV27
DNA: TGTGCCAGCAGTTTGGGGGGGGGTGCAGCTAGCACAGATACGCAGTATTTT
CDR3: CASSLGGGAASTDTQYF

D: NA
J: TRBJ2-1
size: once
V: TRBV9
DNA: TGTGCCAGCAGCGTAAACAGGGAGCCCTACAATGAGCAGTTCTTC
CDR3: CASSVNREPYNEQFF

D: NA
J: TRBJ1-2
size: NA
V: TRBV4-1
DNA: TGCGCCAGCAGCCAAGTGGATAGGGGCTTCTATGGCTACACCTTC
CDR3: CASSQVDRGFYGYTF

D: NA
J: TRBJ1-2
size: NA
V: TRBV11-2
DNA: TGTGCCAGCAGCCCTAGCAGGGGCGGCTACACCTTC
CDR3: CASSPSRGGYTF

D: TRBD2
J: TRBJ2-2
size: few
V: TRBV5-1
DNA: TGCGCCAGCAGCCCCGGGGACTATTACACCGGGGAGCTGTTTTTT
CDR3: CASSPGDYYTGELFF

D: NA
J: TRBJ2-1
size: NA
V: TRBV4-1
DNA: TGCGCCAGCAGCCAAGATGAGGTGGCGGTACGAGTGCAGTTCTTC
CDR3: CASSQDEVAVRVQFF

D: TRBD2
J: TRBJ2-7
size: NA
V: TRBV3-1/TRBV3-2
DNA: TGTGCCAGCAGCCAAGACCTCGGACTAGGGATTTACGAGCAGTACTTC
CDR3: CASSQDLGLGIYEQYF